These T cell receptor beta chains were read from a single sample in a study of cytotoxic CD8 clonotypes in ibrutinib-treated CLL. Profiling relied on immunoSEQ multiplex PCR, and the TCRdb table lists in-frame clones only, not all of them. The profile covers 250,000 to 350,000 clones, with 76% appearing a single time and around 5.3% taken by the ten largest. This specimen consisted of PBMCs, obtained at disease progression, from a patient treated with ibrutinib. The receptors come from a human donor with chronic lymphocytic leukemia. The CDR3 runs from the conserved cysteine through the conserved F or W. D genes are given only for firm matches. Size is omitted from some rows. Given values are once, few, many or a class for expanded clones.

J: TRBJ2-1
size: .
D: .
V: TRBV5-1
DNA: TGCGCCAGCAGCCCCTCCCGCTCCTCCTTAAACCCCTACAATGAGCAGTTCTTC
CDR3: CASSPSRSSLNPYNEQFF

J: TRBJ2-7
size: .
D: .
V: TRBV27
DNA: TGTGCCAGCAGTTTCAGGGGTCCCACCTACGAGCAGTACTTC
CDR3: CASSFRGPTYEQYF

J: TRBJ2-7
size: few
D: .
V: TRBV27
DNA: TGTGCCAGCAGTAAAGCCCCGGGACTTGCCTACGAGCAGTACTTC
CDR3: CASSKAPGLAYEQYF

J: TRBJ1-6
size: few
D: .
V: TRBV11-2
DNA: TGTGCCAGCAGCTTAGGCCAGGGGAATTCACCCCTCCACTTT
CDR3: CASSLGQGNSPLHF

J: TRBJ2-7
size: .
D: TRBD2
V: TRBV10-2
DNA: TGCGCCAGCAGGACTAGCGGGAGCTACGAGCAGTACTTC
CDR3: CASRTSGSYEQYF

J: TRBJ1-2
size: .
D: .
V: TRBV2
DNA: TGTGCCAGCAGTGACAGGGGACAAGGCTACACCTTC
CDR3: CASSDRGQGYTF

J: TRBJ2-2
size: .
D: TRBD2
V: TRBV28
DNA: TGTGCCAGCAGTTTAGAGGGAGGGCCGCCTGGGGAGCTGTTTTTT
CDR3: CASSLEGGPPGELFF

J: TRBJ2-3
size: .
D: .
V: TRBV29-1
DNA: TGCAGCGTTGAGGGTCCTACCACAGATACGCAGTATTTT
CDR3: CSVEGPTTDTQYF

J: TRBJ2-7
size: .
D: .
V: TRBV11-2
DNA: TGTGCCAGCAGCTTTTTGGGGTCCTACGAGCAGTACTTC
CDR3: CASSFLGSYEQYF

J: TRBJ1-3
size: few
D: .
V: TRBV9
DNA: TGTGCCAGCAGCGACCCTAACTCTGGAAACACCATATATTTT
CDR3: CASSDPNSGNTIYF

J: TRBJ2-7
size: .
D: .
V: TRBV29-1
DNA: TGCAGCGCCCAGGGGGGCGAATTCTACGAGCAGTACTTC
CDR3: CSAQGGEFYEQYF

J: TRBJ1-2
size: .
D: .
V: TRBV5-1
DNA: TGCGCCAGCAGCTCCCCGGGAAGGTATGGCTACACCTTC
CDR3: CASSSPGRYGYTF

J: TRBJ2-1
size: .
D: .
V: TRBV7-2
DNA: TGTGCCAGCAGCTTAGGTGGAGTCTACAATGAGCAGTTCTTC
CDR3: CASSLGGVYNEQFF

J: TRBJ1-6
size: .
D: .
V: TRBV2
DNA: TGTGCCGGAGAGGCGGGCAATTCACCCCTCCACTTT
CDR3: CAGEAGNSPLHF

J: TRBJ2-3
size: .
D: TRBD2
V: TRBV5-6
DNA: TGTGCCAGCAGCTTCGGCGGGAGGAGCACAGATACGCAGTATTTT
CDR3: CASSFGGRSTDTQYF

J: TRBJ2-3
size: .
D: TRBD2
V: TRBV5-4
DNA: TGTGCCAGCAGCGCAGCGGGGAAGGACACAGATACGCAGTATTTT
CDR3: CASSAAGKDTDTQYF

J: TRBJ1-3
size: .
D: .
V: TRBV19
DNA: TGTGCCAGTAATATTGGGGGCTCTGGAAACACCATATATTTT
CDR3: CASNIGGSGNTIYF

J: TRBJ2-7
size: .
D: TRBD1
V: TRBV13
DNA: TGTGCCAGCAGCTATCACAGGGGCTCCTACGAGCAGTACTTC
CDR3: CASSYHRGSYEQYF

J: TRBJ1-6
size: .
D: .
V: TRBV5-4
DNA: TGTGCCAGCAGCTTGGTTTTAGCGAATTCACCCCTCCACTTT
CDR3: CASSLVLANSPLHF

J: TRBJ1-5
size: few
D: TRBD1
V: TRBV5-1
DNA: TGCGCCAGCAGTACGACAGGGGGCGATCAGCCCCAGCATTTT
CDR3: CASSTTGGDQPQHF

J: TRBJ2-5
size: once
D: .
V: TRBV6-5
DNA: TGTGCCAGCAGTTACTCGGGCACCCAAGAGACCCAGTACTTC
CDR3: CASSYSGTQETQYF

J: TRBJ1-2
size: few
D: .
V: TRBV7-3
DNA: TGTGCCAGCAGCCCTAAATATGACTACACCTTC
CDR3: CASSPKYDYTF

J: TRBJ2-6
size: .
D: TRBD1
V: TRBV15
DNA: TGTGCCACCAGCAGTAACGGACAGGGGAAATCTGGGGCCAACGTCCTGACTTTC
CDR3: CATSSNGQGKSGANVLTF

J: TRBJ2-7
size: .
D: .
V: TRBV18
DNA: TGTGCCAGCTCAGAACAGGGAGACGAGCAGTACTTC
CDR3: CASSEQGDEQYF

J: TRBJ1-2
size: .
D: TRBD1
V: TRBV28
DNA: TGTGCCAGCACGAAATCCGGGACAGGGTCGAATGGCTACACCTTC
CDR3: CASTKSGTGSNGYTF

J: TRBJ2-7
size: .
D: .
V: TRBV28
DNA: TGTGCCAGCAGTTTAACAGGGCCCCCCTACGAGCAGTACTTC
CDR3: CASSLTGPPYEQYF

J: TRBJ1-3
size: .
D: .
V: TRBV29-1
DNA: TGCAGCGTTGAGGACAGAAGTCACGGAAACACCATATATTTT
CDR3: CSVEDRSHGNTIYF

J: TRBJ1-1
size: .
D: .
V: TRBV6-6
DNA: TGTGCCAGCAGTTACCCCTCCGGGGTCACTGAAGCTTTCTTT
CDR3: CASSYPSGVTEAFF

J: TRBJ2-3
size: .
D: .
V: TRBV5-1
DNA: TGCGCCAGCAGCATGACCGGGCGGGCTGGTACGCAGTATTTT
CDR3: CASSMTGRAGTQYF

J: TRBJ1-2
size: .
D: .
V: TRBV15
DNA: TGTGCCACCGGCAAACCGGGCCAAGAGGGCTACACCTTC
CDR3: CATGKPGQEGYTF

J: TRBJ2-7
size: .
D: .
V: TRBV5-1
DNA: TGCGCCAGCAGTAAACAGGCGATCAGCTCCTACGAGCAGTACTTC
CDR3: CASSKQAISSYEQYF

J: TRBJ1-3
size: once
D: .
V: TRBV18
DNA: TGTGCCAGCTCACCAGAGACAGTGAGAAACACCATATATTTT
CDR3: CASSPETVRNTIYF

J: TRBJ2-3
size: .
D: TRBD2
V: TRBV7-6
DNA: TGTGCCAGCAGCTTATTAGCGGGAGAGGGCACAGATACGCAGTATTTT
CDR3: CASSLLAGEGTDTQYF

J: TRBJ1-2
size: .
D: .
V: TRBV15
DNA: TGTGCCACCAGCAGAGAGGGAGTTAGCGGCTACACCTTC
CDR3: CATSREGVSGYTF

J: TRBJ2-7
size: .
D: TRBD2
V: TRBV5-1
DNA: TGCGCCAGCAGCTTGGGGCTAGCGGACGGCTCCTACGAGCAGTACTTC
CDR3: CASSLGLADGSYEQYF

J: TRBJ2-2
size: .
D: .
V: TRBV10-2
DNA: TGCGCCAGCAGTGAGCAGGGCACAACCGGGGAGCTGTTTTTT
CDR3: CASSEQGTTGELFF

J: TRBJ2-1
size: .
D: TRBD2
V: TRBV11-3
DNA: TGTGCCAGCAGCTTAGACGGACTAGCGGGGGGGTCTGGGAATGAGCAGTTCTTC
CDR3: CASSLDGLAGGSGNEQFF

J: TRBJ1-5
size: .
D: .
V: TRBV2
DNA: TGTGCCAGCAGGGGGCAGCTTCGCAATCAGCCCCAGCATTTT
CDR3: CASRGQLRNQPQHF

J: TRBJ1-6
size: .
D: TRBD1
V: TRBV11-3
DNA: TGTGCCAGCAGCTGCCCGGACCCGGGACAGGGTGATTGGTATAATTCACCCCTCCACTTT
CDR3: CASSCPDPGQGDWYNSPLHF

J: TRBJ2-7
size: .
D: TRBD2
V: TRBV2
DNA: TGTGCCAGCAGTCTAGCGGGGAGCTCCTACGAGCAGTACTTC
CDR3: CASSLAGSSYEQYF

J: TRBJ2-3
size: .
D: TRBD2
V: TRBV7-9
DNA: TGTGCCAGCAGCCGAACTAGCGGGAGTGCAGATACGCAGTATTTT
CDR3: CASSRTSGSADTQYF

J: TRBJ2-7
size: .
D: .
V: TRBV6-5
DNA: TGTGCCAGCAGTTACTTGCCACAGGACGAGCAGTACTTC
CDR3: CASSYLPQDEQYF

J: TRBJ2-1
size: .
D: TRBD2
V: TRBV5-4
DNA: TGTGCCAGCAGGTTCAGCGGGAGGGCCCTCAATGAGCAGTTCTTC
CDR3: CASRFSGRALNEQFF

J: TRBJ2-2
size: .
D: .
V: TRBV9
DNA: TGTGCCAGCAGCGTATACAGCTCAATAACCAACACCGGGGAGCTGTTTTTT
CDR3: CASSVYSSITNTGELFF

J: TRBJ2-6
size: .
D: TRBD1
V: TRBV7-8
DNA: TGTGCCAGCAGCTCCCACTTCCGAGGGGGCTGGGCTGGGGCCAACGTCCTGACTTTC
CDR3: CASSSHFRGGWAGANVLTF

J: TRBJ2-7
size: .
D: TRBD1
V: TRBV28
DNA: TGTGCCAGCAGCACGGGACAGGGGTACTACGAGCAGTACTTC
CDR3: CASSTGQGYYEQYF

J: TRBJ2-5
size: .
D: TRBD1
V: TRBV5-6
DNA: TGTGCCAGCAGCTTGGTGGGACAGGGATCAGAGACCCAGTACTTC
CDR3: CASSLVGQGSETQYF

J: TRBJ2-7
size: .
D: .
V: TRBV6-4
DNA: TGTGCCAGCAGTGGGCTAGCCCTTTTC
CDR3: CASSGLALF

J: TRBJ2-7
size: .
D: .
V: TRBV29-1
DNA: TGCAGCGTTAAGGGTGATCGGGGGGCAAGGTACGAGCAGTACTTC
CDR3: CSVKGDRGARYEQYF

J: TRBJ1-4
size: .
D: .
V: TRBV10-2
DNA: TGCGCCAGCAGCAGAAATGAAAAACTGTTTTTT
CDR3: CASSRNEKLFF

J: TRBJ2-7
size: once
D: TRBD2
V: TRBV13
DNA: TGTGCCAGCAGCTTAGGGCGGCGGACTAGCGGGGTGGAGTGGTACTTC
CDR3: CASSLGRRTSGVEWYF

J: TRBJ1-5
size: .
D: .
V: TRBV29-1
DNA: TGCAGCGTTTCTGGGGGCAATCAGCCCCAGCATTTT
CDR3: CSVSGGNQPQHF

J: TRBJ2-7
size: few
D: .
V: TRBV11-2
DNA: TGTGCCAGCAGCCTAGGGGCCGGAGCCTACGAGCAGTACTTC
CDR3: CASSLGAGAYEQYF

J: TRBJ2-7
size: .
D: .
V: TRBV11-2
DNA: TGTGCCAGCACACGAGGGGGGGCCGGCTACGAGCAGTACTTC
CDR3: CASTRGGAGYEQYF

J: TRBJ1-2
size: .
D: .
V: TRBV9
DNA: TGTGCCAGCAGCGTAGGGACCGCAGGGTGGTATGGCTACACCTTC
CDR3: CASSVGTAGWYGYTF

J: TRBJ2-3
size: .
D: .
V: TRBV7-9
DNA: TGTGCCAGCAGCTGGGATTCAGATACGCAGTATTTT
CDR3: CASSWDSDTQYF

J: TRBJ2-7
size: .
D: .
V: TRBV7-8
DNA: TGTGCCAGCAGCTTAGTCGGTTACGAGCAGTACTTC
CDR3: CASSLVGYEQYF

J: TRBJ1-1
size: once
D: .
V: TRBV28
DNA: TGTGCCAGCAGTTTACGCAGCCCCGGGAGCACTGAAGCTTTCTTT
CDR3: CASSLRSPGSTEAFF

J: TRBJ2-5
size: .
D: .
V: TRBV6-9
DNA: TGTGCCAGCAGTTATTCTGGAGGAGAGACCCAGTACTTC
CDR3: CASSYSGGETQYF